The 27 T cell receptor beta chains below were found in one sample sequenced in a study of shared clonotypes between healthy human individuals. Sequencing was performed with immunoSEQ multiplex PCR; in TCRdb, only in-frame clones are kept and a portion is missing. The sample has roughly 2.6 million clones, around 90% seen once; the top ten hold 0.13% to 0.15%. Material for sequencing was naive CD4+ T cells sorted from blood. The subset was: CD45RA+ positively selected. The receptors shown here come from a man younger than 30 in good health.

CDR3 sequence reads: CASSLSSGTDTQYF. The CDR3, as DNA: TGTGCCAGCTCACTTTCCTCCGGCACAGATACGCAGTATTTT. This rearrangement joins TRBV18 to TRBJ2-3; D remains ambiguous. The V end was cut by 4 bases, the J end by 1 base, with 9 bases between. The CDR3 has 14 amino acids. The V gene's germline CDR1 is KGHSH and CDR2 LQKENI.

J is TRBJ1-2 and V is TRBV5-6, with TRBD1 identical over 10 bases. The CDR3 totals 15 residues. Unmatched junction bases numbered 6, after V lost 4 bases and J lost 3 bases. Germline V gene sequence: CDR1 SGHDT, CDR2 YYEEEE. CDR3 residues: CASSPRTGGDYGYTF. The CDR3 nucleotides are TGTGCCAGCAGCCCGAGGACAGGGGGAGACTATGGCTACACCTTC. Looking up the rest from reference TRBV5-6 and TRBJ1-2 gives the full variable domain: DAGVTQSPTHLIKTRGQQVTLRCSPKSGHDTVSWYQQALGQGPQFIFQYYEEEERQRGNFPDRFSGHQFPNYSSELNVNALLLGDSALYLCASSPRTGGDYGYTFGSGTRLTVV.

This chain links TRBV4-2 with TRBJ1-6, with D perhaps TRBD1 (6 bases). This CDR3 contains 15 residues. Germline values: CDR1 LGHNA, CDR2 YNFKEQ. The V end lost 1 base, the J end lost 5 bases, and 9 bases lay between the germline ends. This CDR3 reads CASSQGRTDNSPLHF. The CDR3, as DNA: TGTGCCAGCAGCCAAGGCCGGACAGATAATTCACCCCTCCACTTT.

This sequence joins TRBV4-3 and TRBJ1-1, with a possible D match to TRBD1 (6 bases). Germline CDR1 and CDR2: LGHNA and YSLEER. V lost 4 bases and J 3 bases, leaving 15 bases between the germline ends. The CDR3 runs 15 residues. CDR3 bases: TGCGCCAGCAGCCGAGGGGACACCCGGGACACTGAAGCTTTCTTT. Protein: CASSRGDTRDTEAFF.

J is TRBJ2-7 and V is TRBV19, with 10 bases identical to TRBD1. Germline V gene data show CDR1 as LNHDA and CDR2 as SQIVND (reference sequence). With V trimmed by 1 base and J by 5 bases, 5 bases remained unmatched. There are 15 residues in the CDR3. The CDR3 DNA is TGTGCCAGTAGTATAGCCGACAGGGGGCGCGACGAGCAGTACTTC. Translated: CASSIADRGRDEQYF.

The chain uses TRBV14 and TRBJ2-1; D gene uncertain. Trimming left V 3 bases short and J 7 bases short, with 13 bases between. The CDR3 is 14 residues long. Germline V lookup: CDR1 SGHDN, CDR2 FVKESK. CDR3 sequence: CASSQGLQGNEQFF. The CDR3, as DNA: TGTGCCAGCAGCCAGGGTCTCCAAGGGAATGAGCAGTTCTTC.

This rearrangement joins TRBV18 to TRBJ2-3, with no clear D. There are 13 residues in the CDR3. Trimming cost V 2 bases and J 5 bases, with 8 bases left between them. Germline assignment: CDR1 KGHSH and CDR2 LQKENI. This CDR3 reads CASSPSDRDTQYF. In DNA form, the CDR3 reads TGTGCCAGCTCACCATCGGATAGAGATACGCAGTATTTT.

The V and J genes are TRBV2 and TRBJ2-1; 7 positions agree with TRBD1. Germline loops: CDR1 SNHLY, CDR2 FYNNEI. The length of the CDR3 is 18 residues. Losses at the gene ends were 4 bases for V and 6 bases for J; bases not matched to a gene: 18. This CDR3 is CASSGPRKQGSWGNEQFF. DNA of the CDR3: TGTGCCAGCAGTGGTCCCCGAAAACAGGGGTCTTGGGGCAATGAGCAGTTCTTC.

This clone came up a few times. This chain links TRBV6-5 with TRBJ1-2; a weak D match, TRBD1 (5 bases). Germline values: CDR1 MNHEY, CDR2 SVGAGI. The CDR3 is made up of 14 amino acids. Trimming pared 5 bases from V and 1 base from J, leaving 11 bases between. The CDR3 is CASSVRGLNYGYTF. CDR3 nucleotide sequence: TGTGCCAGCAGTGTAAGGGGCCTTAACTATGGCTACACCTTC.

The CDR3: CASSSLRRDREGHEQYF. The CDR3 bases are TGCGCCAGCAGCTCACTACGCCGGGACAGGGAGGGCCACGAGCAGTACTTC. V and J are TRBV5-1 and TRBJ2-7, with 9 bases that match TRBD1. CDR3 size: 17 residues. J was trimmed by 5 bases and V by 3 bases; bases with no gene match: 15. Germline loops: CDR1 SGHRS, CDR2 YFSETQ.

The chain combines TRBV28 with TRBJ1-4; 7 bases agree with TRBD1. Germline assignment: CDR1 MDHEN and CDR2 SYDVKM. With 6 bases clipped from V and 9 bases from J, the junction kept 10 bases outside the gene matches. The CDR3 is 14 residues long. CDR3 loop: CASSFGTALQKLFF. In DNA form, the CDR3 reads TGTGCCAGCAGCTTCGGGACAGCCTTGCAAAAACTGTTTTTT.

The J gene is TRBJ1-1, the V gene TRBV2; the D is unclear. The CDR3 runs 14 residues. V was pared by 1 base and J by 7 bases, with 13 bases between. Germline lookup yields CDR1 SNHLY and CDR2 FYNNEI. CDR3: CASSEGGFLDEAFF. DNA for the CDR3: TGTGCCAGCAGTGAAGGAGGGTTTTTGGATGAAGCTTTCTTT.

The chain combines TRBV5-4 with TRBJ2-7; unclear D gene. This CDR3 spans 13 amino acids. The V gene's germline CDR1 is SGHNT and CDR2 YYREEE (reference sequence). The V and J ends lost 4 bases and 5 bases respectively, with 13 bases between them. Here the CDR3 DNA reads TGTGCCAGCAGCCTGCCTATGGTGCACGAGCAGTACTTC. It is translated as CASSLPMVHEQYF.

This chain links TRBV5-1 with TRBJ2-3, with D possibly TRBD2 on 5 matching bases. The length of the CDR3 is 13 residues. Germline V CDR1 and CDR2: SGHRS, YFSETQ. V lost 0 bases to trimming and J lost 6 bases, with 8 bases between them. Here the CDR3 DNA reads TGCGCCAGCAGCTTGGGGGGAGATGATACGCAGTATTTT. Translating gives CASSLGGDDTQYF.

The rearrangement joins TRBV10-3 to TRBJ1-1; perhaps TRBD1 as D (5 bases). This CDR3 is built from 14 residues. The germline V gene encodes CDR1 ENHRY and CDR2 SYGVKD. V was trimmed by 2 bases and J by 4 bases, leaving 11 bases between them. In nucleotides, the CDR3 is TGTGCCATCAGTGAGAAGGGGCCCCTCACTGAAGCTTTCTTT. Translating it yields CAISEKGPLTEAFF.

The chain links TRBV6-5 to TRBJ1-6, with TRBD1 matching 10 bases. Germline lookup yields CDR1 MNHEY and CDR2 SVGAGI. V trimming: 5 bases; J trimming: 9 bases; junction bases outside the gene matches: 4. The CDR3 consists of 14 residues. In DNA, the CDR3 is TGTGCCAGCAGTAGGACAGGGGGACTTTCACCCCTCCACTTT. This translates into CASSRTGGLSPLHF.

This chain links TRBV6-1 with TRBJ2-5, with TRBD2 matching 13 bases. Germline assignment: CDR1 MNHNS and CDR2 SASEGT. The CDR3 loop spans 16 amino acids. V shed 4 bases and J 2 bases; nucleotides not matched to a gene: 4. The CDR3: CASSGRLAGGQETQYF. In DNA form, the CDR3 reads TGTGCCAGCAGTGGGCGACTAGCGGGGGGTCAAGAGACCCAGTACTTC.

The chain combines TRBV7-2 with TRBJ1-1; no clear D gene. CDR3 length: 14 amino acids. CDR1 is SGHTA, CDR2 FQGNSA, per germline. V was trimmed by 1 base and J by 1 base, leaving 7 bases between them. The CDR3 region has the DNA TGTGCCAGCAGCTTAGTCCCGGCGAACACTGAAGCTTTCTTT. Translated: CASSLVPANTEAFF.

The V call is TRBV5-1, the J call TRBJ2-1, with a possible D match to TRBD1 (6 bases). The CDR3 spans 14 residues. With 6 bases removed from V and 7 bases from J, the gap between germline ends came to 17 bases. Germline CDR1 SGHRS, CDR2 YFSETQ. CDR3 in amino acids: CASKEEITGNEQFF. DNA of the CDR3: TGCGCCAGCAAGGAGGAAATAACAGGGAATGAGCAGTTCTTC. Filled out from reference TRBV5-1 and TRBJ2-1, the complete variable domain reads KAGVTQTPRYLIKTRGQQVTLSCSPISGHRSVSWYQQTPGQGLQFLFEYFSETQRNKGNFPGRFSGRQFSNSRSEMNVSTLELGDSALYLCASKEEITGNEQFFGPGTRLTVL.

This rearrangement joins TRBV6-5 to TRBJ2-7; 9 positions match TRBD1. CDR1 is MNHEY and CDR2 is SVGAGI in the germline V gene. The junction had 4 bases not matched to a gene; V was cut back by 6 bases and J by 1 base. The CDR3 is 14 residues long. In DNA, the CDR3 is TGTGCCAGCAGGGACAGGGGACTGTCCTACGAGCAGTACTTC. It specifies CASRDRGLSYEQYF.

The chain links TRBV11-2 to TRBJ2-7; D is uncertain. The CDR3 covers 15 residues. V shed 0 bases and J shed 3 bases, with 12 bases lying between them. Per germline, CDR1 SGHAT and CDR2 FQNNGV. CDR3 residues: CASSLDPTAYYEQYF. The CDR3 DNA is TGTGCCAGCAGCTTAGATCCGACTGCATACTACGAGCAGTACTTC.

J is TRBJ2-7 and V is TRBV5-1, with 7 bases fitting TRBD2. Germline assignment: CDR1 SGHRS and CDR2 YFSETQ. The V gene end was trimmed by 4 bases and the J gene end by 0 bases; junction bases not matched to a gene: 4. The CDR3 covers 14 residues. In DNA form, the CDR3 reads TGCGCCAGCAGCGGGGGGGACGGCTCCTACGAGCAGTACTTC. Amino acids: CASSGGDGSYEQYF. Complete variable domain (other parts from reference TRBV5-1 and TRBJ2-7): KAGVTQTPRYLIKTRGQQVTLSCSPISGHRSVSWYQQTPGQGLQFLFEYFSETQRNKGNFPGRFSGRQFSNSRSEMNVSTLELGDSALYLCASSGGDGSYEQYFGPGTRLTVT.

The CDR3 nucleotides read TGTGCCATCAGTGAAAGGGATTCCTTTTATTCACCCCTCCACTTT. Translation: CAISERDSFYSPLHF. The genes are TRBV10-3 and TRBJ1-6, with unresolved D. V was clipped by 3 bases and J by 8 bases, with 14 bases between them. The germline gives CDR1 ENHRY, CDR2 SYGVKD. This CDR3 spans 15 amino acids.

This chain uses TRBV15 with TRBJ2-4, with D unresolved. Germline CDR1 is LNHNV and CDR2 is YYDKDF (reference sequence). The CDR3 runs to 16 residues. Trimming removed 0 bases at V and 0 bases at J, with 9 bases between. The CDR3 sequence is CATSRDVGLAKNIQYF. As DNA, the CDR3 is TGTGCCACCAGCAGAGATGTCGGGCTAGCCAAAAACATTCAGTACTTC.

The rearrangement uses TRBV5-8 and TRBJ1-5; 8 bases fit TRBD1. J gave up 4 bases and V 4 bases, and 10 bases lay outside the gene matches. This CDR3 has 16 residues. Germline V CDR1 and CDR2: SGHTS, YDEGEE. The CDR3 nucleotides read TGTGCCAGCAGCCGGAGGATTACAGGGGGTAATCAGCCCCAGCATTTT. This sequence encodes CASSRRITGGNQPQHF.

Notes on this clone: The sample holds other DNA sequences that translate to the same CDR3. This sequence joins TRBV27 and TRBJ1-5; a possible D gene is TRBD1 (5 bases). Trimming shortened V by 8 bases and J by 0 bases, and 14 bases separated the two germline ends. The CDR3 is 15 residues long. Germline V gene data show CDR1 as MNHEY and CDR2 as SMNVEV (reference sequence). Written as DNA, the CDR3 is TGTGCCAGCGGAGCCCAGGGTTATAGCAATCAGCCCCAGCATTTT. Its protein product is CASGAQGYSNQPQHF.

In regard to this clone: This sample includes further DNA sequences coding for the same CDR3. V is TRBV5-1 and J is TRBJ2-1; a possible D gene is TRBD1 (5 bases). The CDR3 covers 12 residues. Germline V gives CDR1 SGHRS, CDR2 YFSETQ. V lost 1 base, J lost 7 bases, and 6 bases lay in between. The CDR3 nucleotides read TGCGCCAGCAGCTTGCAGGGAAATGAGCAGTTCTTC. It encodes CASSLQGNEQFF.